This TCR beta chain emerged from a study of tissue T cells after allogeneic stem cell transplantation. Sequencing of TCRbeta CDR3 at survey depth gave sequences and template counts. Profiling relied on immunoSEQ multiplex PCR, and the TCRdb table lists in-frame clones only, not all of them. There are about 4,200 clones in the sample; roughly three fifths occur only once, and about 30% lies in the top ten. Trimming cost V 0 bases and J 3 bases, with 7 bases left between them. The germline CDR1 and CDR2 sequences are NNHDY and SYVADS. This CDR3 region has 14 residues. Concerning this clone: All gene names here are mouse names. The read ends 1 residue early relative to the CDR3; the germline J gene fills the gap.

Time point specified: mouse harvest day 7 after allogeneic transplant. Mouse grafts combined 10^7 T-cell-depleted bone marrow cells with 10^6 splenic CD5+ T cells. This mouse GVHD model was MHC-mismatched B6 to BALB/c, profiled day 7 or 14. The gene calls are TRBV13-3 and TRBJ1-3, with D possibly TRBD1 on 6 matching bases. The clonotype comes from a female BALB/c mouse given C57BL/6 T cells with graft-versus-host disease after an allogeneic hematopoietic cell transplant. The sequenced material came from spleen. CDR3 sequence reads: CASSDDRVGNTLYF. The sequenced CDR3 bases are TGTGCCAGCAGTGATGACAGGGTTGGAAATACGCTCTAT.